This T cell receptor (beta chain) was documented in a study of T cell responses to AZD1222 COVID-19 vaccine. Regarding the study as a whole: Spike as a whole was targeted by vaccine-associated CD4 TCRs, dominant at 160-218 and 743-854.

This table comes from immunoSEQ multiplex PCR, and its TCRdb copy is limited to in-frame clones, with some not included. The sample has about 130,000 clones; about 92% are singletons. Worth noting for this clone: Antigen: not known.

Germline V lookup: CDR1 MNHEY, CDR2 SMNVEV (reference sequence). V was shortened by 6 bases and J by 6 bases, with 14 bases between the two germline ends. The CDR3 sequence is 14 residues long. Some second doses came at about 4 weeks and others at about 12 weeks; these were pooled. The chain is built from TRBV27 and TRBJ2-2; weak D call: TRBD1 (5 bases). The receptor's source is an adult who received the AZD1222 COVID-19 vaccine. Here the sequenced sample was peripheral blood, taken 28 days after the second AZD1222 dose. CDR3 DNA: TGTGCCAGCAGGTTGAGAACAGGAGCCGGGGAGCTGTTTTTT. Its translation: CASRLRTGAGELFF.